Listed below are T cell receptor beta chains from one sample, sequenced in a study of response to subunit inactivated influenza vaccine. TCRdb reanalysed the RT-PCR reads using MiXCR and keeps one entry per CDR3 protein. The sample holds roughly 190,000 distinct CDR3 sequences, around 15% seen once. The sequencing used CD8+ T cells sorted from PBMCs, collected less than 6 days after vaccination. Receptors originate from a man between 50 and 59 years old who received an inactivated influenza vaccine. CDR3s include the opening cysteine and the closing phenylalanine or tryptophan. A D gene is named only where the DNA matches it firmly. Size tells how often a clone was seen (once, few, many) or the class of an expanded clone, and some rows leave it out.

j_call clone_size d_call v_call cdr3_nt cdr3_aa
TRBJ2-7 few . TRBV24-1 TGTGCCACCAGTGTTATGATTTCCTACGAGCAGTACTTC CATSVMISYEQYF
TRBJ2-1 few TRBD2 TRBV11-2 TGTGCCAGCAGCACCGACCCTCTGGGCGGGAGAGGCAATGAGCAGTTCTTC CASSTDPLGGRGNEQFF
TRBJ1-1 . . TRBV7-9 TGTGCCAGCTGCTTAATTACCCTAGGGGACACTGAAGCTTTCTTT CASCLITLGDTEAFF
TRBJ1-2 many . TRBV20-1 TGCAGTGCTGAGATTAACAGGAAAAACTATGGCTACACCTTC CSAEINRKNYGYTF
TRBJ2-7 . . TRBV7-8 TGTGCCAGCAGCCTGCGGACAGTAACGGAATACGAGCAGTACTTC CASSLRTVTEYEQYF
TRBJ2-2 few TRBD2 TRBV4-3 TGCGCCAGCAGCCAAGATTTGGGCACTAGCGGGAAGAACACCGGGGAGCTGTTTTTT CASSQDLGTSGKNTGELFF
TRBJ2-3 few TRBD2 TRBV7-9 TGTGCCAGCAATCGCGGGGGGATCACAGATACGCAGTATTTT CASNRGGITDTQYF
TRBJ2-3 . . TRBV20-1 TGCAGTGCTAGAGATGCCCTGTCAGATACGCAGTATTTT CSARDALSDTQYF
TRBJ2-1 . . TRBV7-8 TGTGCCAGCAGCTCTAGCAGGGGGGAACTATTCGACAATGAGCAGTTCTTC CASSSSRGELFDNEQFF
TRBJ2-7 . TRBD2 TRBV20-1 TGCAGTGCTATGGGGGAGGGCCCCTACGAGCAGTACTTC CSAMGEGPYEQYF
TRBJ2-3 few . TRBV27 TGTGCCAGCAGTTTTGTGGGAGAGTCTAGCACAGATACGCAGTATTTT CASSFVGESSTDTQYF
TRBJ1-2 . TRBD1 TRBV4-3 TGCGCCAGCAGCCAAGGGGTTCAGACAGGGTATCATCTTGGCTACACCTTC CASSQGVQTGYHLGYTF
TRBJ2-1 . . TRBV12-3/TRBV12-4 TGTGCCAGCAGTTTAAGCGGGGACAGTATTTACGGGGGGCCGCCGTACAATGAGCAGTTCTTC CASSLSGDSIYGGPPYNEQFF
TRBJ2-7 few TRBD2 TRBV3-1 TGTGCCAGCAGCCAGGCCCCGGGACTAGCGGATTCCTACGAGCAGTACTTC CASSQAPGLADSYEQYF
TRBJ2-3 few TRBD2 TRBV12-3/TRBV12-4 TGTGCCAGCAGCACGGGGACTAGCGGGGGGAGGGATACGCAGTATTTT CASSTGTSGGRDTQYF
TRBJ2-3 . . TRBV2 TGTGCCAGCAGTGAATGGGACGCCACAGATACGCAGTATTTT CASSEWDATDTQYF
TRBJ2-3 many TRBD2 TRBV7-9 TGTGCCAGCAGCTTAGCTAGCGGGAGCACAGATACGCAGTATTTT CASSLASGSTDTQYF
TRBJ2-7 . . TRBV5-1 TGCGCCAGCAGCTTGGTTTCCCATCCGATGAACGAGCAGGACTTC CASSLVSHPMNEQDF
TRBJ2-7 . TRBD2 TRBV6-2/TRBV6-3 TGTGCCAGCAGTTACGCGAGGGGACCCTACACTAGCGGGAGCTCCTACGAGCAGTACTTC CASSYARGPYTSGSSYEQYF
TRBJ1-1 few . TRBV25-1 TGTGCCAGCATTCTCCCGGGACCGGAGAACACTGAAGCTTTCTTT CASILPGPENTEAFF
TRBJ1-2 many . TRBV4-2 TGTGCCAGCAGCGGTGTATCTGGCTACACCTTC CASSGVSGYTF
TRBJ2-1 . TRBD2 TRBV7-6 TGTGCCAGCAGCGCCACCCGGGGGGTGTTGCGGCCCGAGGATGAGCAGTTCTTC CASSATRGVLRPEDEQFF
TRBJ2-1 . . TRBV12-3/TRBV12-4 TGTGCCAGCAGTATATCAGGGTACGGTTCCTACAATGAGCAGTTCTTC CASSISGYGSYNEQFF
TRBJ2-5 few . TRBV24-1 TGTGCCACCAGTGATGGTGGGGACCACGGGGAGACCCAGTACTTC CATSDGGDHGETQYF
TRBJ2-1 many . TRBV5-1 TGCGCCAGCAGCGGAGGGACCGGAGGCTCCTACAATGAGCAGTTCTTC CASSGGTGGSYNEQFF
TRBJ1-2 few TRBD1 TRBV6-2/TRBV6-3 TGTGCCAGCAGAAGACAGGGGACCTTCTATGGCTACACCTTC CASRRQGTFYGYTF
TRBJ2-7 few . TRBV15 TGTGCCACCAGCAGAGATCCAACAGGCACTGAGCAGTACTTC CATSRDPTGTEQYF
TRBJ1-4 . TRBD1 TRBV5-1 TGCGCCAGCAGCACGGGGACAGCAACTAATGAAAAACTGTTTTTT CASSTGTATNEKLFF
TRBJ1-1 . . TRBV12-3/TRBV12-4 TGTGCCAGCAGTTTAGGGGAGGGGGTCACTGAAGCTTTCTTT CASSLGEGVTEAFF
TRBJ2-7 . . TRBV5-1 TGCGCCAGCAGCCCCTTTGACAGGCCGTACTACGAGCAGTACTTC CASSPFDRPYYEQYF
TRBJ2-7 few TRBD1 TRBV7-9 TGTGCCAGCAGCGCAGGGGGCCACGAGCAGTACTTC CASSAGGHEQYF
TRBJ1-4 many . TRBV27 TGTGCCAGCAGTCCTCTCGGGACTAATGAAAAACTGTTTTTT CASSPLGTNEKLFF
TRBJ2-5 . . TRBV3-1 TGTGCCAGCAGCCAAGACCTCAACATGGAGACCCAGTACTTC CASSQDLNMETQYF
TRBJ2-7 . . TRBV12-3/TRBV12-4 TGTGCCAGCAGCCCTAGGCCCCAGGGTGACGAGCAGTACTTC CASSPRPQGDEQYF